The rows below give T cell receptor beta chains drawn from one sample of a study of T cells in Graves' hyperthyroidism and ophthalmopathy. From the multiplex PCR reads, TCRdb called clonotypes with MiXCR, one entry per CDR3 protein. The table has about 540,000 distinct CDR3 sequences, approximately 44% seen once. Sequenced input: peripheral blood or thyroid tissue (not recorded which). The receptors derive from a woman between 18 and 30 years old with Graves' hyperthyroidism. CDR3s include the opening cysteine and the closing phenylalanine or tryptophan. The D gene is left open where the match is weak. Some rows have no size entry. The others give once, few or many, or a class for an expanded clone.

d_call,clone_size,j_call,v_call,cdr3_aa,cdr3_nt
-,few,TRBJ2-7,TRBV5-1,CASSPGHGYEQYF,TGCGCCAGCAGTCCGGGACACGGCTACGAGCAGTACTTC
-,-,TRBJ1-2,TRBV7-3,CASSLVLDGYTF,TGTGCCAGCAGCTTAGTCTTGGATGGCTACACCTTC
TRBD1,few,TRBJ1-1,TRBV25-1,CASSEVGTVNTEAFF,TGTGCCAGCAGTGAAGTGGGGACAGTGAACACTGAAGCTTTCTTT
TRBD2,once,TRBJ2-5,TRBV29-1,CSVEIAGGALETQYF,TGCAGCGTTGAGATAGCGGGAGGGGCTTTGGAGACCCAGTACTTC
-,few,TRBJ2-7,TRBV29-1,CSVKPRTAAYEQYF,TGCAGCGTTAAGCCTAGGACAGCAGCCTACGAGCAGTACTTC
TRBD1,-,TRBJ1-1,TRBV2,CASSGDRLMNTEAFF,TGTGCCAGCAGTGGGGACAGGCTAATGAACACTGAAGCTTTCTTT
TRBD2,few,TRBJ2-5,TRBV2,CASSGTSARMEGTQYF,TGTGCCAGCAGTGGCACTAGCGCACGGATGGAGGGGACCCAGTACTTC
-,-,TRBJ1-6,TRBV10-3,CASSAQEDSPLHF,TGTGCCAGCAGTGCTCAAGAAGATTCACCCCTCCACTTT
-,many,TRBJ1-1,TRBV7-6,CASSPLNGPNTEAFF,TGTGCCAGCAGCCCTCTTAACGGCCCGAACACTGAAGCTTTCTTT
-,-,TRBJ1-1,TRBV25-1,CAWSEFLGQSNTEAFF,TGTGCCTGGAGTGAATTTCTCGGACAGTCGAACACTGAAGCTTTCTTT
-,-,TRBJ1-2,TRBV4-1,CASSQGQSIYGYTF,TGCGCCAGCAGCCAAGGCCAAAGCATCTATGGCTACACCTTC
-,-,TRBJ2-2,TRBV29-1,CSVAVDTGELFF,TGCAGCGTTGCCGTTGACACCGGGGAGCTGTTTTTT
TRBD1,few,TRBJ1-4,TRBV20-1,CSANSGQTNEKLFF,TGCAGTGCTAACTCGGGACAGACTAATGAAAAACTGTTTTTT
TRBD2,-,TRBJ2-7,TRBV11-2,CASSQTLAGVGEQYF,TGCGCCAGCAGCCAAACTCTAGCGGGAGTCGGCGAGCAGTACTTC
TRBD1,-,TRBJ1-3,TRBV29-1,CSVDGQGAGNTIYF,TGCAGCGTTGACGGGCAGGGGGCAGGAAACACCATATATTTT
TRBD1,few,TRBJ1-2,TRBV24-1,CASSYGRDRDVYGYTF,TGTGCCAGCAGTTACGGACGGGACAGGGATGTATATGGCTACACCTTC
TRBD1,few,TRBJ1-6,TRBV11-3,CASSLMTGGFSPLHF,TGTGCCAGCAGCCTGATGACAGGGGGCTTTTCACCCCTCCACTTT
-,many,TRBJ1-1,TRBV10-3,CAISEINTEAFF,TGTGCCATCAGCGAGATTAACACTGAAGCTTTCTTT
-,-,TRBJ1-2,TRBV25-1,CASSEVGLSNYGYTF,TGTGCCAGCAGTGAAGTGGGGCTCTCTAACTATGGCTACACCTTC
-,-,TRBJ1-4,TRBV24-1,CATRTVGKLFF,TGTGCCACCAGGACAGTGGGGAAACTGTTTTTT
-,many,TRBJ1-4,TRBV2,CASSHTPTNEKLFF,TGTGCCAGCAGCCACACCCCAACTAATGAAAAACTGTTTTTT
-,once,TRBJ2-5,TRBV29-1,CSVEARRWFWTQYF,TGCAGCGTTGAAGCTAGGAGATGGTTTTGGACCCAGTACTTC
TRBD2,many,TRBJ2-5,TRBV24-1,CATSERGTSGEETQYF,TGTGCCACCAGTGAGCGTGGGACTAGCGGGGAAGAGACCCAGTACTTC
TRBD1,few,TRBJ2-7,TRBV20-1,CSADRGLTGEQYF,TGCAGTGCGGACAGGGGGCTGACGGGGGAGCAGTACTTC
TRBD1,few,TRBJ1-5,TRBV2,CASSLGDRESNQPQHF,TGTGCCAGCAGCTTGGGAGACAGGGAAAGCAATCAGCCCCAGCATTTT
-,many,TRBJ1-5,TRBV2,CASREAGSSNQPQHF,TGTGCCAGCAGGGAAGCAGGGAGCAGCAATCAGCCCCAGCATTTT
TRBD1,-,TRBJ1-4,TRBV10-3,CAISEGQGWEKLFF,TGTGCCATCAGTGAGGGACAGGGCTGGGAAAAACTGTTTTTT
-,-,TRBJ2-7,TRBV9,CASRNRDASGEQYF,TGTGCCAGCAGAAACAGGGATGCATCGGGGGAGCAGTACTTC
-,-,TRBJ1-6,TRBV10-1,CASSESAYNSPLHF,TGTGCCAGCAGTGAGTCGGCTTATAATTCACCCCTCCACTTT
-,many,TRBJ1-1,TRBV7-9,CASSLDQVMATEAFF,TGTGCCAGCAGCTTAGATCAGGTGATGGCCACTGAAGCTTTCTTT
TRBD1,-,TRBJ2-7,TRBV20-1,CSPGQGASYEQYF,TGCAGCCCGGGACAGGGGGCGTCCTACGAGCAGTACTTC
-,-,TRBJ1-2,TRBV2,CASSEALGSRGYTF,TGTGCCAGCAGTGAAGCGCTAGGGTCCAGGGGCTACACCTTC
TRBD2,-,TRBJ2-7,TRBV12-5,CASGLVLSGGSSYEQYF,TGTGCTAGTGGTTTGGTACTCAGCGGGGGGAGCTCCTACGAGCAGTACTTC
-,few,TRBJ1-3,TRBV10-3,CAISESIGQYSGNTIYF,TGTGCCATCAGTGAGTCGATCGGCCAGTACTCTGGAAACACCATATATTTT
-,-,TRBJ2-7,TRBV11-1,CASSQEDDKAGSYEQYF,TGCGCCAGCAGCCAAGAGGACGATAAGGCCGGGTCCTACGAGCAGTACTTC
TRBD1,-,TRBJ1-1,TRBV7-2,CASSQGTGTNTEAFF,TGTGCCAGCAGCCAAGGGACAGGGACGAACACTGAAGCTTTCTTT
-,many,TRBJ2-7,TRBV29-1,CSALDESYEQYF,TGCAGCGCCCTGGACGAGTCCTACGAGCAGTACTTC
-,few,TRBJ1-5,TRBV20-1,CSASLTNNQPQHF,TGCAGTGCTAGTCTGACAAACAATCAGCCCCAGCATTTT
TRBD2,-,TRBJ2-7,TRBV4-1,CASSLGSGRASEQYF,TGCGCCAGCAGCCTTGGTAGCGGGAGGGCGAGCGAGCAGTACTTC
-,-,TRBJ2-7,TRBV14,CASSQEGYYEQYF,TGTGCCAGCAGCCAAGAGGGTTACTACGAGCAGTACTTC
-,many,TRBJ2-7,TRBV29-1,CSVEMRTVGEQYF,TGCAGCGTTGAAATGAGGACAGTAGGCGAGCAGTACTTC
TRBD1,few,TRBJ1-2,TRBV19,CASSMKGQANYGYTF,TGTGCCAGTAGTATGAAGGGACAGGCAAACTATGGCTACACCTTC